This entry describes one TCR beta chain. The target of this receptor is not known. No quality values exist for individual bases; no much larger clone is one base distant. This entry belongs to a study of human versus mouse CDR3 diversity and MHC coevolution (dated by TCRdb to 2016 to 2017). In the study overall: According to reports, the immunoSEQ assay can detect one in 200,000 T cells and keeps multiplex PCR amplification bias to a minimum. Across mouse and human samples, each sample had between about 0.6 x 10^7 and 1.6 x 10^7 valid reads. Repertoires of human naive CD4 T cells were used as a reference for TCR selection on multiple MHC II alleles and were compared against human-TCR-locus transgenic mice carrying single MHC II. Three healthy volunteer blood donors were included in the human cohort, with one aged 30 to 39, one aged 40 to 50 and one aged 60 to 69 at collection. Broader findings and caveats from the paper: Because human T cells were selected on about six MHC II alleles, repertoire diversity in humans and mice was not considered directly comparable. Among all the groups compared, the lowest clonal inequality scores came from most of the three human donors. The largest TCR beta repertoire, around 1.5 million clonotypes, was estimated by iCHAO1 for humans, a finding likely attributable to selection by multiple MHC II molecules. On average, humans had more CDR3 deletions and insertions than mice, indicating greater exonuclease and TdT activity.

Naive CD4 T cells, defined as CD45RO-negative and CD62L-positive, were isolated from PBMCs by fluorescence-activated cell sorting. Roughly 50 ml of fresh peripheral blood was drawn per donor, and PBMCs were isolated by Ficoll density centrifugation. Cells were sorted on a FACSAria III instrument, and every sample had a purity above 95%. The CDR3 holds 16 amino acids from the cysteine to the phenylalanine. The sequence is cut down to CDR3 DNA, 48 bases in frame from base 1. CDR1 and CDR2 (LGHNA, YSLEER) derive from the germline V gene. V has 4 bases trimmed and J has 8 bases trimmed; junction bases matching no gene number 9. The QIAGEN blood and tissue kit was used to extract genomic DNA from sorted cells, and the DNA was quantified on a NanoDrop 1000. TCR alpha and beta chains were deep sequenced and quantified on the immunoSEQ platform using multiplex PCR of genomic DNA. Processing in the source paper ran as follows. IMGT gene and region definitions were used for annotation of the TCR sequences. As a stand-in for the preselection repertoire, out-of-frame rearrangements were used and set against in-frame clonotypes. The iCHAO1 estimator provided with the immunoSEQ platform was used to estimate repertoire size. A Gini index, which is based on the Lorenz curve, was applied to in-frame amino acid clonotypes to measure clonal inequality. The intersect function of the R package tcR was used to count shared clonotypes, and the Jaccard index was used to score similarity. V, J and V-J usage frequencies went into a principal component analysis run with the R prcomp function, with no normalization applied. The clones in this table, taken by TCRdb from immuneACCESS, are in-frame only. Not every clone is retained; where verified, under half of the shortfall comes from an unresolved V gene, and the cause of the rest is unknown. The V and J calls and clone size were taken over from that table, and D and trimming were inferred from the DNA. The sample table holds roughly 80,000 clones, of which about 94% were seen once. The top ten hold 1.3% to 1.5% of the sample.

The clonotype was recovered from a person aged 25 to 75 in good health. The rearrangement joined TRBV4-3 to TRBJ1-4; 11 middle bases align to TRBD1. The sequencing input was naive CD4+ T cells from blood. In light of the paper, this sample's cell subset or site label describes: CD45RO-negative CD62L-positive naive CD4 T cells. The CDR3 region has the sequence CASSRRGTGGQEKLFF. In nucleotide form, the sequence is TGCGCCAGCAGCCGCCGCGGGACAGGGGGACAGGAAAAACTGTTTTTT.